This T cell receptor beta chain was sequenced during a study of OX40 agonist ivuxolimab in advanced cancers. Study-level findings and limits: Clonal expansion was seen in CD4+ and CD8+ blood T cells by week 6 at 0.1 to 3.0 mg/kg. Partly responding patients at 0.1-3.0 mg/kg showed some of the smallest clonal expansion.

The repertoire was sequenced with immunoSEQ multiplex PCR; TCRdb's copy has only in-frame clones and lacks some. The table lists approximately 38,000 clones, over 70% of them singletons. Germline V gives CDR1 SEHNR, CDR2 FQNEAQ (reference sequence). After removal of 7 bases from V and 5 bases from J, the junction contained 10 bases not matched to a gene. This CDR3 spans 15 amino acids. A note on this clone: The antigen remains unidentified.

The V call is TRBV7-9, the J call TRBJ2-7; TRBD2 aligns across 11 bases. This receptor was obtained from an adult with an advanced solid tumor such as melanoma, head and neck, liver or kidney cancer. Sequenced here: CD4+ or CD8+ T cells sorted from blood, sampled in a trial of the OX40 agonist ivuxolimab. CDR3 residues: CASNALGLAAHEQYF. CDR3 sequence (DNA): TGTGCCAGCAACGCCTTGGGACTAGCGGCCCACGAGCAGTACTTC.